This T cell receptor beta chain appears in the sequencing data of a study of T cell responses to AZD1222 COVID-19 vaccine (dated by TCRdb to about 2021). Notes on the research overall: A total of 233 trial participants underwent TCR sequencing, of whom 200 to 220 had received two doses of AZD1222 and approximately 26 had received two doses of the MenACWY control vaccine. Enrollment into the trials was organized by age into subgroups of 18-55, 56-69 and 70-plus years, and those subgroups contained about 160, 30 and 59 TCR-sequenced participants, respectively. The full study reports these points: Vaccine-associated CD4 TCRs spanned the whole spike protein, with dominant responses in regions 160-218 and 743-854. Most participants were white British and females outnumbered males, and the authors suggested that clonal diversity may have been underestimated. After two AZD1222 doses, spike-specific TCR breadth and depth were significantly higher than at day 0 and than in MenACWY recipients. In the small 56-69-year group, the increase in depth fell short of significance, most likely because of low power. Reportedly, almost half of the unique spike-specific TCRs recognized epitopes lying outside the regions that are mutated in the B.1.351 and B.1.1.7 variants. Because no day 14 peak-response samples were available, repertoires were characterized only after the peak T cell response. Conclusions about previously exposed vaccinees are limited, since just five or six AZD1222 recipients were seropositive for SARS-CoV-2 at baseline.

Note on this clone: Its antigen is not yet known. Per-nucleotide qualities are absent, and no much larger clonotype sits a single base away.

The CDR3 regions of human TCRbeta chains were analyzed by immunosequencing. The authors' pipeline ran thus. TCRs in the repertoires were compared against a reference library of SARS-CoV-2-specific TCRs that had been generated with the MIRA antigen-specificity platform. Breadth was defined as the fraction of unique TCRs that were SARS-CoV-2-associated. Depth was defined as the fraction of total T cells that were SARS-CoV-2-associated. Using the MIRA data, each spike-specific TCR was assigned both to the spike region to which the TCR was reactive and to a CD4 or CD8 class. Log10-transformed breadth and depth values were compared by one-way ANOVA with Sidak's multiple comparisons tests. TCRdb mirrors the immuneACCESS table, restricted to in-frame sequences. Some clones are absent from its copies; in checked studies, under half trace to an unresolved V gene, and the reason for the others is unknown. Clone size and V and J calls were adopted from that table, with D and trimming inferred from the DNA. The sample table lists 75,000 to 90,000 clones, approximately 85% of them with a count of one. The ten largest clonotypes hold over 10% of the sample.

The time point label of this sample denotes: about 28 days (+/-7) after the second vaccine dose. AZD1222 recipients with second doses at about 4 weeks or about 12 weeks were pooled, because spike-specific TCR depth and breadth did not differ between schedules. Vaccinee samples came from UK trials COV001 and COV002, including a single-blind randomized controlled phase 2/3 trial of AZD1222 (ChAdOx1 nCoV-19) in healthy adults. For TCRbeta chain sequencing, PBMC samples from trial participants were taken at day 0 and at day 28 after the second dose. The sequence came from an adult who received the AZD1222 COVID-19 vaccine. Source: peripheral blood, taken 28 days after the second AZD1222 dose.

The nucleotide sequence reads TGTGCCAGCAGCTCAACCGGGACGGGGAACACCGGGGAGCTGTTTTTT. Its coded protein is CASSSTGTGNTGELFF. The rearrangement combines TRBV7-3 with TRBJ2-2, with the D call tentatively TRBD1 or TRBD2, each fitting 5 bases. Measured from the cysteine to the phenylalanine, the CDR3 is 16 residues long. CDR3 DNA only is kept here, 48 bases in frame from base 1. CDR1 and CDR2 are read off the germline V gene as SGHTA and FQGTGA. V lost 4 bases and J lost 1 base; the stretch between them is 13 bases long. Reference TRBV7-3 and TRBJ2-2 genes cover what lies past the CDR3, so the full variable domain is GAGVSQTPSNKVTEKGKYVELRCDPISGHTALYWYRQSLGQGPEFLIYFQGTGAADDSGLPNDRFFAVRPEGSVSTLKIQRTERGDSAVYLCASSSTGTGNTGELFFGEGSRLTVL.